These 32 T cell receptor beta chains share one sample of origin, sequenced in a study of cytomegalovirus exposure and HLA in healthy donors. It was with 60 Vbeta and 13 Jbeta primers that the PCR ran. Profiling relied on immunoSEQ multiplex PCR, and the TCRdb table lists in-frame clones only, not all of them. Of more than 110,000 clones listed, approximately 80% are singletons. Material: PBMCs. All receptors come from a man aged 50 or older in good health and CMV-seronegative.

The genes are TRBV2 and TRBJ1-5; D might be TRBD1 (5 bases). This CDR3 is built from 16 residues. The V and J ends lost 4 bases and 4 bases respectively, with 17 bases between them. The germline V gene has CDR1 SNHLY and CDR2 FYNNEI. The CDR3 loop reads CASSGRAGLSNQPQHF. CDR3 DNA: TGTGCCAGCAGTGGTCGGGCAGGGCTTTCGAATCAGCCCCAGCATTTT.

The J gene is TRBJ2-7, the V gene TRBV10-1, with 10 bases fitting TRBD2. This CDR3 has 15 residues. V dropped 3 bases and J dropped 7; count of bases not matched to a gene: 9. CDR1 and CDR2 from the germline V gene are WNHNN and SYGVQD (reference sequence). CDR3 residues: CASSDRLAGPGEQYF. CDR3 in DNA: TGCGCCAGCAGTGACAGACTAGCGGGTCCGGGAGAGCAGTACTTC.

This clone was picked up one time. The chain recombines TRBV6-6 with TRBJ2-1, with D possibly being TRBD1 (6 bases). V was cut by 6 bases and J by 8 bases, with 14 bases left in between. This CDR3 spans 13 amino acids. The germline V gene encodes CDR1 MNHNY and CDR2 SVGAGI (reference sequence). The CDR3 here is CASRDSTRDEQFF. In DNA, the CDR3 is TGTGCCAGCAGGGACAGCACCCGGGATGAGCAGTTCTTC.

The V call is TRBV28, the J call TRBJ1-1, with TRBD1 identical over 10 bases. V lost 5 bases to trimming and J lost 2 bases; unmatched junction nucleotides: 5. The CDR3 consists of 15 residues. Germline CDR1 is MDHEN and CDR2 is SYDVKM. CDR3 region: CASSPRQGANTEAFF. CDR3 coding DNA: TGTGCCAGCAGTCCTCGACAGGGGGCAAACACTGAAGCTTTCTTT.

The chain joins TRBV5-1 to TRBJ1-5, with D tentatively TRBD1 (5 bases). CDR3 length: 16 amino acids. V dropped 0 bases and J dropped 0 bases, with 10 bases sitting between them. The germline CDR1 and CDR2 sequences are SGHRS and YFSETQ. The CDR3, as DNA: TGCGCCAGCAGCTTGGGGCTGGACAATAGCAATCAGCCCCAGCATTTT. As protein: CASSLGLDNSNQPQHF.

J is TRBJ2-5 and V is TRBV4-1; a weak D match, TRBD1 (6 bases). The CDR3 contains 16 residues. CDR1 and CDR2 (germline): MGHRA, YSYEKL. Trimming pared 2 bases from V and 2 bases from J, leaving 15 bases between. In DNA, the CDR3 is TGCGCCAGCAGCCAAATACAGGGAATACTTCAAGAGACCCAGTACTTC. Amino acids: CASSQIQGILQETQYF.

V is TRBV19 and J is TRBJ1-1; 9 nucleotides line up with TRBD1. There are 15 residues in the CDR3. The V and J ends lost 10 bases and 11 bases, in that order; junction bases with no gene match: 20. The germline V gene has CDR1 LNHDA and CDR2 SQIVND (reference sequence). CDR3 region: CATRRGGQGVQWAFF. The DNA of the CDR3 is TGTGCCACCCGAAGGGGGGGACAGGGAGTTCAGTGGGCTTTCTTT.

This clone was counted a few times. The chain has TRBV14 and TRBJ2-3, with D perhaps matching TRBD1 (6 bases). The CDR3 spans 15 residues. The V gene lost 3 bases and the J gene lost 0 bases, with 10 bases spanning the gap. The germline gives CDR1 SGHDN, CDR2 FVKESK. The CDR3 protein is CASSQGTSSTDTQYF. CDR3 coding DNA: TGTGCCAGCAGCCAGGGGACATCTAGCACAGATACGCAGTATTTT.

This chain links TRBV30 with TRBJ1-2, with D unresolved. CDR1 and CDR2 from the germline V gene are GTSNPN and SVGIG (reference sequence). Trimming took off 0 bases at V and 2 bases at J, with 10 bases between the two ends. CDR3 length: 14 residues. For the CDR3, the DNA is TGTGCCTGGAGTGTTGTAGCCCCAAACTATGGCTACACCTTC. This codes for CAWSVVAPNYGYTF.

The chain has TRBV5-6 and TRBJ2-5; TRBD1 might be the D (5 bases). This CDR3 has 16 residues. V was pared by 2 bases and J by 3 bases, with 17 bases between. CDR1 and CDR2 (germline): SGHDT, YYEEEE. CDR3 in amino acids: CASSLGAQTSKETQYF. For the CDR3, the DNA is TGTGCCAGCAGCTTAGGGGCCCAAACGTCCAAAGAGACCCAGTACTTC.

In DNA form, the CDR3 reads TGTGCCAGCAGCCGCGCACCTAGCGCTTTTTGGAATGAGCAGTTCTTC. It translates to CASSRAPSAFWNEQFF. This sequence joins TRBV7-6 and TRBJ2-1; D may be TRBD2 (6 bases). Germline assignment: CDR1 SGHVS and CDR2 FNYEAQ. Trimming cost V 5 bases and J 7 bases, with 21 bases left between them. This CDR3 spans 16 amino acids.

The J gene is TRBJ2-2, the V gene TRBV5-6, with 10 bases identical to TRBD2. Trimming at V came to 1 base and at J to 7 bases, leaving 4 bases not matched to a gene. The germline V gene encodes CDR1 SGHDT and CDR2 YYEEEE. This CDR3 spans 15 amino acids. CDR3 sequence (DNA): TGTGCCAGCAGCTTGATTAGCGGGGGGATCGGGGAGCTGTTTTTT. Translated: CASSLISGGIGELFF.

The rearrangement links TRBV5-1 to TRBJ2-2, with D possibly being TRBD1 (6 bases). CDR1 is SGHRS and CDR2 is YFSETQ in the germline V gene. The V end was cut by 4 bases, the J end by 5 bases, with 21 bases between. The CDR3 runs to 17 residues. The CDR3 reads CASSPTSGGVGTGELFF. CDR3 bases: TGCGCCAGCAGCCCCACGTCTGGGGGCGTGGGGACCGGGGAGCTGTTTTTT.

The V gene is TRBV7-2, the J gene TRBJ1-5; D is perhaps TRBD1 (5 bases). Trimming cost V 2 bases and J 7 bases, with 9 bases left between them. CDR1 and CDR2 from the germline V gene are SGHTA and FQGNSA. The CDR3 has 13 amino acids. CDR3 DNA sequence: TGTGCCAGCAGCTTATGGGGGGTCCAGCCCCAGCATTTT. This translates into CASSLWGVQPQHF.

The chain uses TRBV5-1 and TRBJ2-7; 9 positions match TRBD2. This CDR3 is 16 amino acids long. Germline V gene lookup returns CDR1 SGHRS and CDR2 YFSETQ. V was pared by 4 bases and J by 0 bases, with 8 bases of the junction left unmatched. The CDR3 is CASSPDSGSSSYEQYF. The DNA for the CDR3 is TGCGCCAGCAGCCCAGATAGCGGGAGTTCCTCCTACGAGCAGTACTTC. Full variable domain (rest looked up from reference TRBV5-1 and TRBJ2-7): KAGVTQTPRYLIKTRGQQVTLSCSPISGHRSVSWYQQTPGQGLQFLFEYFSETQRNKGNFPGRFSGRQFSNSRSEMNVSTLELGDSALYLCASSPDSGSSSYEQYFGPGTRLTVT.

This chain uses TRBV6-1 with TRBJ2-7; TRBD2 agrees at 11 bases. CDR1 and CDR2 from the germline V gene are MNHNS and SASEGT. The CDR3 is 14 amino acids. The junction had 4 bases not matched to a gene; V was cut back by 6 bases and J by 3 bases. The CDR3 DNA follows: TGTGCCAGCAGCACCGGGACTAGCGGCTACGAGCAGTACTTC. Its translation: CASSTGTSGYEQYF.

The chain is built from TRBV2 and TRBJ1-3; 9 nucleotides align to TRBD1. V gave up 5 bases and J gave up 4 bases; unmatched junction bases: 6. Germline CDR1 SNHLY, CDR2 FYNNEI. This CDR3 has 15 amino acids. CDR3 loop: CASSSADRGGNTIYF. CDR3 coding DNA: TGTGCCAGCAGTTCCGCGGACAGGGGAGGAAACACCATATATTTT.

A single count supports this clone. The CDR3 loop reads CASSLLGGETQYF. The CDR3 DNA sequence: TGTGCCAGCAGCTTGCTCGGGGGAGAGACCCAGTACTTC. J is TRBJ2-5 and V is TRBV5-6; perhaps TRBD2 as D (6 bases). CDR1 and CDR2 (germline): SGHDT, YYEEEE. V shed 1 base and J shed 4 bases, with 8 bases lying between them. This CDR3 comprises 13 residues.

This clone appeared a single time. The chain joins TRBV5-1 to TRBJ2-4, with a weak D call TRBD2 (6 bases). V lost 4 bases and J lost 7, with 15 bases in between. The CDR3 is 14 amino acids. From germline, CDR1 is SGHRS and CDR2 YFSETQ. The DNA for the CDR3 is TGCGCCAGCAGCCCCGGACCGGGGGAGAACATTCAGTACTTC. Encoded protein: CASSPGPGENIQYF.

V usage is TRBV7-9 and J usage is TRBJ2-1, with D maybe TRBD2 (6 bases). The germline CDR1 and CDR2 sequences are SEHNR and FQNEAQ (reference sequence). This CDR3 contains 15 residues. V dropped 2 bases and J dropped 7 bases, with 15 bases sitting between them. CDR3 DNA sequence: TGTGCCAGCAGCTTATCTAGCGCGCGATCTAATGAGCAGTTCTTC. It encodes CASSLSSARSNEQFF.

The chain has TRBV28 and TRBJ1-5; TRBD1 aligns across 7 bases. The CDR3 runs 15 residues. Germline CDR1 is MDHEN and CDR2 is SYDVKM. Germline trimming cut 7 bases from V and 3 bases from J; bases unmatched to any gene: 9. The CDR3 region is CASNPDRAHNQPQHF. DNA for the CDR3: TGTGCCAGCAACCCCGACAGGGCCCACAATCAGCCCCAGCATTTT. Full variable domain (missing parts from reference TRBV28 and TRBJ1-5): DVKVTQSSRYLVKRTGEKVFLECVQDMDHENMFWYRQDPGLGLRLIYFSYDVKMKEKGDIPEGYSVSREKKERFSLILESASTNQTSMYLCASNPDRAHNQPQHFGDGTRLSIL.

The sample holds a few counts of this clone. CDR3 sequence: CASTWTGGLSEAFF. CDR3 in DNA: TGTGCCAGCACCTGGACAGGGGGCTTATCTGAAGCTTTCTTT. The rearrangement uses TRBV6-1 and TRBJ1-1, with 11 bases fitting TRBD1. CDR1 is MNHNS and CDR2 is SASEGT in the germline V gene. The CDR3 runs 14 residues. J gave up 6 bases and V 7 bases, and 7 bases lay outside the gene matches.

The chain recombines TRBV30 with TRBJ2-7, with D unclear. Trimming left V 0 bases short and J 4 bases short, with 4 bases between. This CDR3 is 11 amino acids long. Germline lookup yields CDR1 GTSNPN and CDR2 SVGIG (reference sequence). The CDR3 here is CAWSVSYEQYF. CDR3 bases: TGTGCCTGGAGTGTATCGTACGAGCAGTACTTC.

This clone appeared a single time. The chain employs TRBV9 and TRBJ1-1; 10 nucleotides line up with TRBD1. Unmatched junction bases numbered 6, after V lost 3 bases and J lost 1 base. CDR1 is SGDLS and CDR2 is YYNGEE in the germline V gene. CDR3 size: 16 residues. In DNA form, the CDR3 reads TGTGCCAGCAGCGCGGGGACAGGGGTTTCGAACACTGAAGCTTTCTTT. This sequence encodes CASSAGTGVSNTEAFF.

V is TRBV5-1 and J is TRBJ2-7; 13 nucleotides align to TRBD2. Germline V gene lookup returns CDR1 SGHRS and CDR2 YFSETQ. The CDR3 is made up of 15 amino acids. The J segment lost 5 bases and the V segment lost 3 bases, leaving 5 bases of the junction unmatched. The CDR3 DNA reads TGCGCCAGCAGCTGGACTAGCGGGGGAGGTGACGAGCAGTACTTC. Protein sequence: CASSWTSGGGDEQYF.

This clone was picked up one time. The chain is built from TRBV9 and TRBJ1-3; the D is unclear. This CDR3 contains 13 residues. Germline-derived CDR1 and CDR2 are SGDLS and YYNGEE. The ends were cut back, 6 bases at V and 8 bases at J, with 15 bases in the middle. As DNA, the CDR3 is TGTGCCAGCACCACAGAAATGAGGGACACCATATATTTT. Amino acid sequence: CASTTEMRDTIYF.

The chain joins TRBV5-1 to TRBJ1-2; D is uncertain. The CDR3 extends over 13 amino acids. Germline V lookup: CDR1 SGHRS, CDR2 YFSETQ. Trimming took off 1 base at V and 0 bases at J, with 4 bases between the two ends. The CDR3 nucleotides read TGCGCCAGCAGCTTGTCGGCTAACTATGGCTACACCTTC. As protein: CASSLSANYGYTF.

V usage is TRBV5-1 and J usage is TRBJ2-7, with D possibly being TRBD1 (6 bases). Trimming removed 3 bases from V and 3 bases from J, with 13 bases in between. The CDR3 sequence is 14 residues long. Germline lookup yields CDR1 SGHRS and CDR2 YFSETQ. CDR3 bases: TGCGCCAGCAGCTCCCAGTTAGGGGGCTACGAGCAGTACTTC. Amino acids: CASSSQLGGYEQYF. Combining the CDR3 with reference TRBV5-1 and TRBJ2-7 gives the whole variable domain KAGVTQTPRYLIKTRGQQVTLSCSPISGHRSVSWYQQTPGQGLQFLFEYFSETQRNKGNFPGRFSGRQFSNSRSEMNVSTLELGDSALYLCASSSQLGGYEQYFGPGTRLTVT.

As to this clone: Germline and junction disagree at one end, which may indicate a read error. Other DNA sequences from this sample encode an identical CDR3 as well. This chain uses TRBV5-1 with TRBJ1-1; 7 bases line up with TRBD1. The CDR3 consists of 14 residues. Looked up from germline, CDR1 is SGHRS and CDR2 is YFSETQ. The CDR3 DNA follows: TGCGCCAGCAGCTTGGCAGGGGGAGACACTGAGGCTTTCTTT. It encodes CASSLAGGDTEAFF.

The CDR3 here is CASSQASGDTGELFF. The CDR3 coding sequence is TGTGCCAGCAGCCAAGCTAGCGGAGACACCGGGGAGCTGTTTTTT. This chain links TRBV4-2 with TRBJ2-2; TRBD2 matches at 7 bases. Germline trimming cut 1 base from V and 3 bases from J; bases unmatched to any gene: 2. CDR1 LGHNA and CDR2 YNFKEQ come from the germline V gene. The CDR3 totals 15 residues.

The chain recombines TRBV10-3 with TRBJ1-5; 8 positions agree with TRBD1. Germline CDR1 is ENHRY and CDR2 is SYGVKD. The CDR3 is 15 amino acids. V gave up 4 bases and J gave up 0 bases; unmatched junction bases: 2. The CDR3 bases are TGTGCCATCAGTGGGACAGGGAGTAGCAATCAGCCCCAGCATTTT. Amino acids: CAISGTGSSNQPQHF.

The CDR3 nucleotides are TGTGCCAGCAGCTTACAGGGGGCGCCGGGCTACACCTTC. The encoded protein is CASSLQGAPGYTF. This rearrangement joins TRBV5-4 to TRBJ1-2; 9 nucleotides agree with TRBD1. V lost 2 bases to trimming and J lost 8 bases; unmatched junction nucleotides: 4. Germline assignment: CDR1 SGHNT and CDR2 YYREEE (reference sequence). The CDR3 runs to 13 residues. The complete variable domain, with remaining parts taken from reference TRBV5-4 and TRBJ1-2, reads ETGVTQSPTHLIKTRGQQVTLRCSSQSGHNTVSWYQQALGQGPQFIFQYYREEENGRGNFPPRFSGLQFPNYSSELNVNALELDDSALYLCASSLQGAPGYTFGSGTRLTVV.